The 8 T cell receptor beta chains below all came from one sample that was sequenced in a study of blood T cell repertoires in COVID-19. Profiling relied on immunoSEQ multiplex PCR, and the TCRdb table lists in-frame clones only, not all of them. Here the sample spans hundreds of thousands of clones, roughly 91% being singletons. The sample comprised peripheral blood. The receptors stem from a woman aged 25 to 39 with acute or convalescent COVID-19.

The rearrangement uses TRBV24-1 and TRBJ2-3, with TRBD2 as a possible D gene (5 bases). Between the trimmed V and J ends, which lost 0 bases and 6 bases, there was a span of 15 bases. This CDR3 is built from 16 residues. CDR1 is KGHDR and CDR2 is SFDVKD in the germline V gene. CDR3 DNA sequence: TGTGCCACCAGTGATTTGCAATTAGGAGGCGGGGATACGCAGTATTTT. Its protein product is CATSDLQLGGGDTQYF.

The chain has TRBV28 and TRBJ2-3, with 8 bases identical to TRBD1. The CDR3 has 14 residues. Germline V gene data show CDR1 as MDHEN and CDR2 as SYDVKM. V shed 6 bases, J shed 6 bases, and the junction held 8 bases outside the gene matches. CDR3 DNA sequence: TGTGCCAGCAGCCCCACAGGGGGAGGCGATACGCAGTATTTT. This sequence encodes CASSPTGGGDTQYF.

The J gene is TRBJ1-4, the V gene TRBV11-2, with 10 positions matching TRBD1. CDR3 length: 15 amino acids. The germline V gene has CDR1 SGHAT and CDR2 FQNNGV. V shed 7 bases, J shed 8 bases, and the junction held 10 bases outside the gene matches. In DNA, the CDR3 is TGTGCCAGCACCCAAGTCGGACAGGGGGGCGAAAAACTGTTTTTT. As protein: CASTQVGQGGEKLFF. The whole variable domain, remainder taken from reference TRBV11-2 and TRBJ1-4, is EAGVAQSPRYKIIEKRQSVAFWCNPISGHATLYWYQQILGQGPKLLIQFQNNGVVDDSQLPKDRFSAERLKGVDSTLKIQPAKLEDSAVYLCASTQVGQGGEKLFFGSGTQLSVL.

This clone was counted once. This chain uses TRBV10-2 with TRBJ2-5; 10 bases are shared with TRBD2. Germline V gives CDR1 WSHSY, CDR2 SAAADI. Germline trimming cut 5 bases from V and 1 base from J; bases unmatched to any gene: 13. The CDR3 has 18 amino acids. CDR3 in amino acids: CASSWERGGGKGQETQYF. DNA of the CDR3: TGCGCCAGCAGTTGGGAGCGGGGGGGCGGAAAAGGCCAAGAGACCCAGTACTTC.

This clone was seen a single time. The same CDR3 arises from other DNA sequences in this sample as well. J is TRBJ2-2 and V is TRBV18; 7 bases line up with TRBD1. Looked up from germline, CDR1 is KGHSH and CDR2 is LQKENI. The V and J ends lost 4 bases and 7 bases, in that order; junction bases with no gene match: 6. The CDR3 totals 14 residues. The CDR3 coding sequence is TGTGCCAGCTCACTACAGGGGAGTGTCGGGGAGCTGTTTTTT. Its protein product is CASSLQGSVGELFF.

This chain joins TRBV2 and TRBJ1-5; weak D call: TRBD1 (5 bases). There are 13 residues in the CDR3. The V gene lost 4 bases and the J gene lost 7 bases, with 11 bases spanning the gap. Germline loops: CDR1 SNHLY, CDR2 FYNNEI. CDR3 coding DNA: TGTGCCAGCAGTGCCAGGGAAAACCAGCCCCAGCATTTT. It codes for CASSARENQPQHF. Together with reference TRBV2 and TRBJ1-5, the CDR3 gives the full variable domain: EPEVTQTPSHQVTQMGQEVILRCVPISNHLYFYWYRQILGQKVEFLVSFYNNEISEKSEIFDDQFSVERPDGSNFTLKIRSTKLEDSAMYFCASSARENQPQHFGDGTRLSIL.

This clone was counted a single time. V usage is TRBV5-4 and J usage is TRBJ1-5; 9 bases are shared with TRBD1. This CDR3 spans 14 amino acids. Germline CDR1 is SGHNT and CDR2 is YYREEE (reference sequence). V was pared by 4 bases and J by 6 bases, with 5 bases of the junction left unmatched. CDR3: CASSLQGAGQPQHF. The CDR3 nucleotides read TGTGCCAGCAGCCTACAGGGGGCAGGTCAGCCCCAGCATTTT.

The chain has TRBV19 and TRBJ1-6; D remains unclear. The V end was cut by 3 bases, the J end by 6 bases, with 12 bases between. The CDR3 has 15 amino acids. Germline-derived CDR1 and CDR2 are LNHDA and SQIVND (reference sequence). Here the CDR3 reads CASSISGSFNSPLHF. The CDR3 bases are TGTGCCAGTAGTATCTCAGGCAGTTTTAATTCACCCCTCCACTTT.